Listed below are T cell receptor beta chains from one sample, sequenced in a study of blood T cell repertoires in COVID-19. Assay used: immunoSEQ multiplex PCR; TCRdb lists only in-frame clones, some missing. This table holds some 700,000 clones, approximately 90% found once. Sequenced material: peripheral blood. These receptors all stem from a woman between 18 and 29 years old with acute or convalescent COVID-19. Both conserved end residues are part of each CDR3. Each record gives: clone size, V gene, D gene, J gene, CDR3 DNA, CDR3 protein. A D gene is named only where the DNA matches it firmly. A clone size is listed for some rows: how often the clone was seen (once, few, many), or a class if it is expanded.

>NA|TRBV7-9|NA|TRBJ1-2
TGTGCCAGCAGCCCCCGCGGGGACCAAGGGCACTATGGCTACACCTTC
CASSPRGDQGHYGYTF
>once|TRBV5-4|NA|TRBJ1-6
TGTGCCAGCAGCTTGCCCCCCGCGGGGAAGAGCTCACCCCTCCACTTT
CASSLPPAGKSSPLHF
>NA|TRBV19|NA|TRBJ1-5
TGTGCCAGTAGTATGGAACAGGCGGGCAATCAGCCCCAGCATTTT
CASSMEQAGNQPQHF
>NA|TRBV9|TRBD1|TRBJ2-4
TGTGCCAGCAGCTCCCCCGGGACAGGGGAAAACATTCAGTACTTC
CASSSPGTGENIQYF
>NA|TRBV12-3/TRBV12-4|NA|TRBJ1-2
TGTGCCAGCAGTCTGGCCCCATATGGCTACACCTTC
CASSLAPYGYTF
>NA|TRBV9|TRBD2|TRBJ2-3
TGTGCCAGCAGCGGAACTAGCGGGAGAACAGATACGCAGTATTTT
CASSGTSGRTDTQYF
>NA|TRBV5-1|TRBD1|TRBJ1-2
TGCGCCAGCAGCCTCCGTACCGGGACAGGATATGGCTACACCTTC
CASSLRTGTGYGYTF
>NA|TRBV6-1|TRBD2|TRBJ2-3
TGTGCCAGCAGTGAACTAGCGGGGGGTAGGAGCACAGATACGCAGTATTTT
CASSELAGGRSTDTQYF
>NA|TRBV5-1|TRBD1|TRBJ1-2
TGCGCCAGCAGCTTGGCGACAGGGGGAAACTATGGCTACACCTTC
CASSLATGGNYGYTF
>NA|TRBV5-4|NA|TRBJ2-3
TGTGCCAGCAGCTTGCAACAGGTCACAGATACGCAGTATTTT
CASSLQQVTDTQYF
>NA|TRBV15|NA|TRBJ1-2
TGTGCCACCAGCCCGATGGGCGGGGGGCAGATTAGCTATGGCTACACCTTC
CATSPMGGGQISYGYTF
>NA|TRBV7-3|TRBD1|TRBJ1-1
TGTGCCAGCAGCCCGGACAGGGTGGGTGAAGCTTTCTTT
CASSPDRVGEAFF
>once|TRBV10-3|TRBD1|TRBJ2-3
TGTGCCATCGGGGACAGGGGGAATGCGGATACGCAGTATTTT
CAIGDRGNADTQYF
>NA|TRBV5-5|NA|TRBJ1-1
TGTGCCAGCAGCTTGGTACACCCGGGCACTGAAGCTTTCTTT
CASSLVHPGTEAFF
>NA|TRBV27|TRBD2|TRBJ2-7
TGTGCCAGCAGTCCTAGCGGGGGAAGCTCCTACGAGCAGTACTTC
CASSPSGGSSYEQYF
>once|TRBV7-2|TRBD1|TRBJ1-5
TGTGCCAGCAGCTTAAGACAGGGGAATCAGCCCCAGCATTTT
CASSLRQGNQPQHF
>NA|TRBV19|TRBD2|TRBJ2-3
TGTGCCAGTAGTATTCCCGGGGAGGGAAAAGATACGCAGTATTTT
CASSIPGEGKDTQYF
>NA|TRBV27|NA|TRBJ2-5
TGTGCCAGCAGCTCCCTGGGCCTCAGGGAGACCCAGTACTTC
CASSSLGLRETQYF
>NA|TRBV2|NA|TRBJ1-2
TGTGCCAGCGGAGGGTGGGACCGCTATGGCTACACCTTC
CASGGWDRYGYTF
>NA|TRBV30|TRBD1|TRBJ1-1
TGTGCCTGGACACAGGGGGCTGAAGCTTTCTTT
CAWTQGAEAFF
>NA|TRBV7-2|NA|TRBJ1-5
TGTGCCAGCAGCTTCCAGGGCAATCAGCCCCAGCATTTT
CASSFQGNQPQHF
>few|TRBV9|NA|TRBJ1-1
TGTGCCAGCAGCCCACGTCAGGGGTGGAACACTGAAGCTTTCTTT
CASSPRQGWNTEAFF
>NA|TRBV6-6|NA|TRBJ1-5
TGTGCCAGCAGTCACCGATTGGACAGCCCTGTCCAGCATTTT
CASSHRLDSPVQHF
>NA|TRBV29-1|TRBD1|TRBJ1-4
TGCAGCGTTGTGCGTCGGGACAGGGAGGGTCTGTTTTTT
CSVVRRDREGLFF
>NA|TRBV12-5|TRBD1|TRBJ1-1
TGTGCTAGTGGTCTTCGACAGGGGGGCACTGAAGCTTTCTTT
CASGLRQGGTEAFF
>NA|TRBV30|NA|TRBJ1-1
TGTGCCTGGAGTGTGGGGACACTGAACACTGAAGCTTTCTTT
CAWSVGTLNTEAFF
>NA|TRBV6-2/TRBV6-3|TRBD1|TRBJ1-5
TGTGCCAGCAGCCCCAGGGGACAGGGGATACATAGCAATCAGCCCCAGCATTTT
CASSPRGQGIHSNQPQHF
>NA|TRBV9|NA|TRBJ1-2
TGTGCCAGCAGCGTAGAGGGGCAGGGTTACTATGGCTACACCTTC
CASSVEGQGYYGYTF
>once|TRBV4-1|TRBD2|TRBJ2-7
TGCGCCAGCAGCCAATATTATAGCGGGGAGGGAGAGCAGTACTTC
CASSQYYSGEGEQYF
>NA|TRBV29-1|TRBD2|TRBJ2-3
TGCAGCGTTGAAGATCCAGGACTAGCGGGGTTCACAGATACGCAGTATTTT
CSVEDPGLAGFTDTQYF
>NA|TRBV19|TRBD1|TRBJ1-2
TGTGCCAGTAGTATCAGACACGGGACAGTGTTATATGGCTACACCTTC
CASSIRHGTVLYGYTF
>NA|TRBV7-9|NA|TRBJ1-5
TGTGCCAGCAGCTCCGCAGGGGTGGGTCAGCCCCAGCATTTT
CASSSAGVGQPQHF
>NA|TRBV2|TRBD1|TRBJ2-1
TGTGCCAGCAAACAGGGACAGGGACACTCCAATGAGCAGTTCTTC
CASKQGQGHSNEQFF
>NA|TRBV6-5|NA|TRBJ2-7
TGTGCCAGCAGATCTACAGGGGAGCAGTACTTC
CASRSTGEQYF
>NA|TRBV30|TRBD1|TRBJ1-2
TGTGCCTGGAGTGTACGGACAGGGCCATACCCTAACTATGGCTACACCTTC
CAWSVRTGPYPNYGYTF
>NA|TRBV12-5|NA|TRBJ1-2
TGTGCTAGTGGTTTGGGCGTGGGGATTAGGGGAGGCTACACCTTC
CASGLGVGIRGGYTF
>NA|TRBV6-5|TRBD1|TRBJ1-1
TGTGCCAGCAGTTACCCAGACAGGACAGGGTCATACGAAGCTTTCTTT
CASSYPDRTGSYEAFF
>once|TRBV7-2|TRBD2|TRBJ2-7
TGTGCCAGCAGCTTATTGACTAGCGGGGCGCACGAGCAGTACTTC
CASSLLTSGAHEQYF
>once|TRBV11-1|NA|TRBJ2-2
TGTGCCAGCAGCCTATCCTCCCGAACCGGGGAGCTGTTTTTT
CASSLSSRTGELFF
>few|TRBV7-9|NA|TRBJ2-1
TGTGCCAGCAGCGAAACTAGCAATGAGCAGTTCTTC
CASSETSNEQFF
>once|TRBV5-1|TRBD2|TRBJ2-7
TGCGCCAGCAGCCGTGGGACTAGCGGGGGGGTAGCCCCCGGGGAGCAGTACTTC
CASSRGTSGGVAPGEQYF
>NA|TRBV7-9|NA|TRBJ1-2
TGTGCCAGCAGCTACCAACCGACAGAGACTCTCAATGGCTACACCTTC
CASSYQPTETLNGYTF
>NA|TRBV9|NA|TRBJ1-3
TGTGCCAGCAGCAAAACGACAGGTTCCACCTCTGGAAACACCATATATTTT
CASSKTTGSTSGNTIYF
>NA|TRBV6-1|TRBD2|TRBJ2-7
TGTGCCAGCAGTGAAGGACTAGCGGGGGGTTCCTACGAGCAGTACTTC
CASSEGLAGGSYEQYF